This T cell receptor beta chain was profiled in a study of T cells in Graves' hyperthyroidism and ophthalmopathy. This clonotype was observed at least ten times. RNA transcripts were the template for amplifying TCR beta CDR3 regions. The HTBI primer set was used in a first-round RT-PCR of the TCR CDR3. TCRdb recomputed calls from the multiplex PCR reads with MiXCR, one row per CDR3 protein. Found here are 400,000 or so distinct CDR3 sequences, over 11% of them singletons; the top ten hold 25% to 30%. The CDR3 extends over 15 amino acids. J lost 0 bases, V lost 4 bases, and 7 bases had no gene match. The germline V gene encodes CDR1 SGHRS and CDR2 YFSETQ.

This chain joins TRBV5-1 and TRBJ2-7; 7 bases are a match to TRBD1. The source of this sequence is a man aged 45-65 years with Graves' ophthalmopathy. Sample: blood. CDR3 protein: CASSANRGYSYEQYF. In nucleotides, the CDR3 is TGCGCCAGCAGCGCCAACAGGGGTTACTCCTACGAGCAGTACTTC.